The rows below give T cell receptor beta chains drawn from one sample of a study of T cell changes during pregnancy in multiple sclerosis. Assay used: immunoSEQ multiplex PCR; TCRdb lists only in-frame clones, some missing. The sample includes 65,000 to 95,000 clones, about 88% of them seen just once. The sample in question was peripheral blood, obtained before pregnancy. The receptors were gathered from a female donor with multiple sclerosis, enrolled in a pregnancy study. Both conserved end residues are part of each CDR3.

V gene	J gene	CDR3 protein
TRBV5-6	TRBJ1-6	CASSLTTAYNSPLHF
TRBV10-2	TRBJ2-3	CASSGQGAADTQYF
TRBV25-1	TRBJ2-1	CASSELWEGGDEQFF
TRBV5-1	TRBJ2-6	CASSLVGGHSGANVLTF
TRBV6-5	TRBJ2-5	CASSYSGRFQETQYF
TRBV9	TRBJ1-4	CASSASGGDPTNEKLFF
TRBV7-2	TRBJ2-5	CASSFSSGAETQYF
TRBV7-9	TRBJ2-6	CASSLGRTSGANVLTF
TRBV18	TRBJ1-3	CASSPSQGHSGNTIYF
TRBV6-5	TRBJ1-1	CASSYPRFMNTEAFF
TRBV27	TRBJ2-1	CASSANREPNEQFF